The rows below give T cell receptor beta chains drawn from one sample of a study of blood T cell repertoires in COVID-19. Repertoires were generated with immunoSEQ multiplex PCR, while TCRdb's copy carries only in-frame clones and drops some. The data contain a few hundred thousand clones, 89% of them singletons. The sample taken for sequencing was peripheral blood. The origin of the receptors is a man aged 18 to 29 who had recovered from COVID-19. Each CDR3 is given with its conserved first and last residue. A D gene is named only where the DNA matches it firmly. Not every row has a clone size; where given, it reads once, few, many or a size class.

j_call	d_call	v_call	clone_size	cdr3_aa	cdr3_nt
TRBJ2-6	.	TRBV7-6	.	CASSLVRDKDITGANVLTF	TGTGCCAGCAGCTTGGTCCGGGACAAGGATATCACTGGGGCCAACGTCCTGACTTTC
TRBJ2-7	TRBD2	TRBV2	.	CASRNLAGGAYEQYF	TGTGCCAGCAGGAACCTAGCGGGAGGTGCCTACGAGCAGTACTTC
TRBJ1-6	TRBD1	TRBV9	.	CASSPQQGANSPLHF	TGTGCCAGCAGCCCTCAGCAGGGGGCGAATTCACCCCTCCACTTT
TRBJ1-1	TRBD1	TRBV5-1	.	CASSYGTGATEAFF	TGCGCCAGCAGCTATGGGACAGGGGCCACTGAAGCTTTCTTT
TRBJ2-7	.	TRBV18	.	CASSPGTREISYEQYF	TGTGCCAGCTCACCAGGGACAAGAGAGATCTCCTACGAGCAGTACTTC
TRBJ1-1	.	TRBV19	.	CASSPLGTDIRHTEAFF	TGTGCCAGCTCTCCATTAGGTACAGACATCCGTCACACTGAAGCTTTCTTT
TRBJ1-1	.	TRBV7-8	.	CASSRRMNTEAFF	TGTGCCAGTTCTAGGAGAATGAACACTGAAGCTTTCTTT
TRBJ2-3	TRBD2	TRBV10-3	.	CAITTLAGGSDTQYF	TGTGCCATCACCACTTTAGCGGGAGGGTCAGATACGCAGTATTTT
TRBJ2-7	TRBD1	TRBV27	.	CASSRRGQVYEQYF	TGTGCCAGCAGTCGCCGAGGACAGGTCTACGAGCAGTACTTC
TRBJ1-1	.	TRBV2	.	CASKSRGQNTEAFF	TGTGCCAGCAAGTCCCGCGGGCAGAACACTGAAGCTTTCTTT
TRBJ1-1	.	TRBV5-1	.	CASSLGQSNTEAFF	TGCGCCAGCAGCTTGGGACAATCGAACACTGAAGCTTTCTTT
TRBJ1-2	TRBD1	TRBV6-6	.	CASSSQGSYGYTF	TGTGCCAGCAGCTCACAGGGGTCATATGGCTACACCTTC
TRBJ2-3	.	TRBV4-1	.	CASSQSGLTDTDTQYF	TGCGCCAGCAGCCAAAGCGGGCTTACCGACACAGATACGCAGTATTTT
TRBJ1-1	.	TRBV29-1	.	CSVGDFKGNTEAFF	TGCAGCGTCGGGGACTTTAAAGGGAACACTGAAGCTTTCTTT
TRBJ2-7	TRBD1	TRBV19	.	CATARQGGYEQYF	TGTGCCACCGCACGACAGGGGGGATACGAGCAGTACTTC
TRBJ1-1	.	TRBV6-2/TRBV6-3	.	CASSYQAMPGTEAFF	TGTGCCAGCAGTTACCAAGCAATGCCGGGCACTGAAGCTTTCTTT
TRBJ1-1	.	TRBV13	.	CASSPGVRNTEAFF	TGTGCCAGCAGCCCGGGGGTTCGGAACACTGAAGCTTTCTTT
TRBJ2-7	.	TRBV13	.	CASSPTGKTEQYF	TGTGCCAGCAGCCCTACAGGGAAGACCGAGCAGTACTTC
TRBJ2-7	TRBD2	TRBV7-7	.	CASSLWPGTSYEQYF	TGTGCTAGCAGCTTATGGCCCGGGACTAGCTACGAGCAGTACTTC
TRBJ2-1	TRBD1	TRBV5-1	.	CASSWGTGIEQFF	TGCGCCAGCAGCTGGGGGACAGGAATTGAGCAGTTCTTC
TRBJ1-6	.	TRBV16	.	CASSQWPRGVKENSPLHF	TGTGCCAGCAGCCAATGGCCCAGGGGTGTGAAAGAAAATTCACCCCTCCACTTT
TRBJ2-7	.	TRBV7-9	.	CASSFTYEQYF	TGTGCCAGCAGTTTTACCTACGAGCAGTACTTC
TRBJ2-1	.	TRBV7-8	few	CASSPPGPGYEQFF	TGTGCCAGCAGCCCGCCGGGTCCTGGATATGAGCAGTTCTTC
TRBJ2-1	.	TRBV27	.	CASSFGGPSNEQFF	TGTGCCAGCAGTTTCGGGGGGCCCAGTAATGAGCAGTTCTTC
TRBJ1-5	.	TRBV2	.	CASSDHTSSNQPQHF	TGTGCCAGCAGTGATCATACATCTAGCAATCAGCCCCAGCATTTT
TRBJ2-2	TRBD2	TRBV13	.	CASESGRAGTGELFF	TGTGCCAGCGAGAGCGGGAGGGCCGGGACCGGGGAGCTGTTTTTT
TRBJ1-5	.	TRBV19	.	CASKRDLSNQPQHF	TGTGCCAGTAAGAGGGACTTAAGCAATCAGCCCCAGCATTTT
TRBJ1-1	.	TRBV2	.	CASSASGAASEAFF	TGTGCCAGCAGTGCTAGCGGTGCGGCATCTGAAGCTTTCTTT
TRBJ1-1	.	TRBV2	once	CASSENGRGGEAFF	TGTGCCAGCAGTGAAAACGGGAGGGGTGGAGAAGCTTTCTTT
TRBJ2-5	.	TRBV14	.	CASSQDSPGHQRGTQYF	TGTGCCAGCAGCCAAGATTCCCCGGGACATCAGAGGGGGACCCAGTACTTC
TRBJ1-1	.	TRBV29-1	.	CSVVRGEFTEAFF	TGCAGCGTGGTCCGGGGTGAGTTCACTGAAGCTTTCTTT
TRBJ1-1	.	TRBV4-3	.	CASSPAAIGNTEAFF	TGCGCCAGCAGCCCCGCGGCCATAGGAAACACTGAAGCTTTCTTT
TRBJ2-7	TRBD1	TRBV5-6	.	CASSLGQGWYEQYF	TGTGCCAGCAGCTTAGGACAGGGATGGTACGAGCAGTACTTC
TRBJ2-1	TRBD2	TRBV7-9	.	CASSLTSGGYNEQFF	TGTGCCAGCAGCTTAACTAGCGGGGGATACAATGAGCAGTTCTTC
TRBJ2-3	TRBD2	TRBV7-3	.	CASSFSGYPDTQYF	TGTGCCAGCAGCTTTAGCGGGTACCCCGATACGCAGTATTTT
TRBJ1-6	.	TRBV9	.	CASSDGRGGDSPLHF	TGTGCCAGCAGCGATGGCAGGGGTGGGGATTCACCCCTCCACTTT
TRBJ2-1	TRBD2	TRBV4-1	.	CASSPPGTSGNNEQFF	TGCGCCAGCAGCCCCCCGGGGACTAGCGGGAACAATGAGCAGTTCTTC
TRBJ2-1	TRBD1	TRBV4-1	once	CASGTAYNEQFF	TGCGCCAGTGGGACAGCCTACAATGAGCAGTTCTTC
TRBJ1-5	.	TRBV7-9	.	CASSLYGSNQPQHF	TGTGCCAGCAGCTTATACGGTAGCAATCAGCCCCAGCATTTT
TRBJ1-2	.	TRBV6-1	few	CASSESGRSGYTF	TGTGCCAGCAGTGAATCAGGGAGGAGTGGCTACACCTTC
TRBJ2-6	.	TRBV7-6	.	CASTGPGANVLTF	TGTGCCAGCACCGGTCCTGGGGCCAACGTCCTGACTTTC
TRBJ1-3	TRBD1	TRBV29-1	.	CSVAGTGPGNTIYF	TGCAGCGTTGCAGGGACAGGCCCTGGAAACACCATATATTTT
TRBJ2-1	TRBD2	TRBV19	.	CASSDGLAGGGTYNEQFF	TGTGCCAGTAGCGACGGACTAGCGGGAGGTGGGACCTACAATGAGCAGTTCTTC
TRBJ2-2	.	TRBV6-5	.	CASMRVVTGELFF	TGTGCCAGCATGAGGGTAGTAACCGGGGAGCTGTTTTTT
TRBJ2-3	TRBD2	TRBV4-3	.	CASSQNLAGNTDTQYF	TGCGCCAGCAGCCAAAATTTAGCGGGGAACACAGATACGCAGTATTTT
TRBJ1-4	.	TRBV7-6	.	CASSLGWGANEKLFF	TGTGCCAGCAGCTTAGGGTGGGGCGCAAATGAAAAACTGTTTTTT
TRBJ2-3	.	TRBV4-3	.	CASSQGLLTDTQYF	TGCGCCAGCAGCCAAGGACTTCTCACAGATACGCAGTATTTT
TRBJ1-1	.	TRBV5-6	.	CASSPNYAGVNTEAFF	TGTGCCAGCAGCCCAAATTACGCAGGGGTGAACACTGAAGCTTTCTTT
TRBJ2-1	TRBD2	TRBV2	.	CASSREATSYNEQFF	TGTGCCAGCAGTCGGGAGGCCACCTCCTACAATGAGCAGTTCTTC
TRBJ2-7	.	TRBV7-2	.	CASSLDQGINSYEQYF	TGTGCCAGCAGCTTAGATCAGGGGATCAACTCCTACGAGCAGTACTTC
TRBJ2-7	.	TRBV21-1	.	CASSGRTGGFAYEQYF	TGTGCCAGCAGCGGACGGACAGGGGGCTTCGCCTACGAGCAGTACTTC
TRBJ1-1	.	TRBV19	.	CASSIVGRGTEAFF	TGTGCCAGTAGTATAGTGGGCAGGGGCACTGAAGCTTTCTTT
TRBJ1-2	.	TRBV27	.	CASSLWGGMDYTF	TGTGCCAGCAGTTTATGGGGCGGTATGGACTACACCTTC
TRBJ1-4	.	TRBV9	.	CASSPQGATNEKLFF	TGTGCCAGCAGCCCTCAAGGGGCAACTAATGAAAAACTGTTTTTT
TRBJ2-7	.	TRBV6-5	.	CASSYSGQRTYEQYF	TGTGCCAGCAGTTACTCCGGACAGCGGACCTACGAGCAGTACTTC
TRBJ2-6	TRBD2	TRBV2	.	CANLRGGSGANVLTF	TGTGCCAACCTCCGGGGGGGCTCGGGGGCCAACGTCCTGACTTTC
TRBJ1-2	TRBD1	TRBV11-2	once	CASSSLTGDYGYTF	TGTGCCAGCAGCTCGTTAACAGGGGACTATGGCTACACCTTC
TRBJ1-2	TRBD1	TRBV6-5	.	CASKVRQGAEYGYTF	TGTGCCAGCAAGGTACGACAGGGGGCCGAGTATGGCTACACCTTC